Reported below is one T cell receptor (beta chain). J was trimmed by 5 bases and V by 3 bases; bases with no gene match: 4. This CDR3 is 14 amino acids long. CDR1 is ENHRY, CDR2 SYGVKD, per germline. The data were obtained in a study of T cell changes during pregnancy in multiple sclerosis. Here immunoSEQ multiplex PCR was the method, and the copy in TCRdb shows in-frame clones only, minus some. The repertoire includes about 33,000 clones, 90% to 95% of them detected once, and 2.8% sits in the top ten. The specimen comprised CD4+ T cells from peripheral blood mononuclear cells, sampled in the third trimester of pregnancy. The chain recombines TRBV10-3 with TRBJ2-3; 8 positions match TRBD2. The receptor was derived from a female donor in good health, enrolled as a control in a pregnancy study. The CDR3 reads CAISDGGAVDTQYF. DNA of the CDR3: TGTGCCATCAGTGACGGGGGGGCCGTAGATACGCAGTATTTT.